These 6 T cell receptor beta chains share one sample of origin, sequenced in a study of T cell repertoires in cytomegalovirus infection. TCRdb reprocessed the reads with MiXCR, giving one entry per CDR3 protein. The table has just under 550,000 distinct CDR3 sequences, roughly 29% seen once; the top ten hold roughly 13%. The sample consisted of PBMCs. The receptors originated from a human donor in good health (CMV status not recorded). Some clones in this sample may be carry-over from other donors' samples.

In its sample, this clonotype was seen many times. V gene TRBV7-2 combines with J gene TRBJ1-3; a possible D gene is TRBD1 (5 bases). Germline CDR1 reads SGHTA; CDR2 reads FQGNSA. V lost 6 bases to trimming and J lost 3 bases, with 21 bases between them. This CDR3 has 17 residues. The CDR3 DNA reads TGTGCCAGCAGTCGTTTGGGGGGGGAGACGGTTGGAAACACCATATATTTT. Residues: CASSRLGGETVGNTIYF. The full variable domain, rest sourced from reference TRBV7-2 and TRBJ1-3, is GAGVSQSPSNKVTEKGKDVELRCDPISGHTALYWYRQSLGQGLEFLIYFQGNSAPDKSGLPSDRFSAERTGGSVSTLTIQRTQQEDSAVYLCASSRLGGETVGNTIYFGEGSWLTVV.

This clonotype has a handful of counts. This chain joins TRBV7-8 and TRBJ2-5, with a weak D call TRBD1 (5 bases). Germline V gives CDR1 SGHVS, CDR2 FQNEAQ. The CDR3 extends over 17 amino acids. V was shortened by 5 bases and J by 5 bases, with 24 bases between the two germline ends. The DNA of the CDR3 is TGTGCCAGCAGCCGCTGGGCCGGGCAGGGCCGTCGGGAGACCCAGTACTTC. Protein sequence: CASSRWAGQGRRETQYF. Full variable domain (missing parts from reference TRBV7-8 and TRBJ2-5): GAGVSQSPRYKVAKRGQDVALRCDPISGHVSLFWYQQALGQGPEFLTYFQNEAQLDKSGLPSDRFFAERPEGSVSTLKIQRTQQEDSAVYLCASSRWAGQGRRETQYFGPGTRLLVL.

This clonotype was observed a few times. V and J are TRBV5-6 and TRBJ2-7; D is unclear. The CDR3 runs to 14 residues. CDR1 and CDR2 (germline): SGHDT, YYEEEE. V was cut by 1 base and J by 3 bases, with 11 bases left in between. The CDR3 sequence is CASSLLEKFYEQYF. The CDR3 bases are TGTGCCAGCAGCTTGTTAGAGAAATTCTACGAGCAGTACTTC. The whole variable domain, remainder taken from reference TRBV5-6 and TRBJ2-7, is DAGVTQSPTHLIKTRGQQVTLRCSPKSGHDTVSWYQQALGQGPQFIFQYYEEEERQRGNFPDRFSGHQFPNYSSELNVNALLLGDSALYLCASSLLEKFYEQYFGPGTRLTVT.

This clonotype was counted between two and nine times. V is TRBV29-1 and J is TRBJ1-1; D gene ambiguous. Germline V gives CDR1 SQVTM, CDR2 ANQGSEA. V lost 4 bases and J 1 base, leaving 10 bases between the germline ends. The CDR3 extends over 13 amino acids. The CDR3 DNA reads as TGCAGCGTTGGGCCCTTGGGGAACACTGAAGCTTTCTTT. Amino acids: CSVGPLGNTEAFF.

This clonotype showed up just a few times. This CDR3 reads CASRPPGKWGKNIQYF. In DNA form, the CDR3 reads TGTGCCAGCAGGCCACCCGGGAAATGGGGGAAAAACATTCAGTACTTC. The gene calls are TRBV6-5 and TRBJ2-4; D may correspond to TRBD1 or TRBD2 (5 bases each). This CDR3 has 16 amino acids. Trimming pared 6 bases from V and 4 bases from J, leaving 19 bases between. Germline values: CDR1 MNHEY, CDR2 SVGAGI.

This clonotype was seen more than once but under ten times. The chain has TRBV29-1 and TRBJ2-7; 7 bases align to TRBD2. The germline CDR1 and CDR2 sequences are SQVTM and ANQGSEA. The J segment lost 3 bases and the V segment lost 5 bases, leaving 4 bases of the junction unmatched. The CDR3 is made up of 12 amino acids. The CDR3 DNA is TGCAGCGTTTTCTCTAGCGGCTACGAGCAGTACTTC. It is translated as CSVFSSGYEQYF.